This T cell receptor (beta chain) appears in the sequencing data of a study of blood T cell repertoires in COVID-19. Study context: COVID-19 samples collected from the United States, Italy and Spain covered acute and convalescent phases. PBMCs, B-cell-depleted T cells, or T cells provided the cDNA or gDNA that made up the material.

Authors' methods: Nucleated cell number was recorded as an estimate derived from reference gene primer amplification. Profiled with immunoSEQ multiplex PCR; TCRdb holds only in-frame clones, not every one. Clone size and the V and J calls come from that table; the DNA yielded D and trimming. Here the sample spans over 110,000 clones, roughly 88% being singletons. The ends lost 8 bases at V and 4 bases at J; junction bases unmatched: 4. The CDR3 spans 14 residues. Per the germline V gene, CDR1 is SGHRS and CDR2 is YFSETQ. The specimen sequenced was peripheral blood. The chain employs TRBV5-1 and TRBJ2-3; the match to TRBD2 covers 13 bases. The sequence was collected from a man between 65 and 85 years old with acute or convalescent COVID-19. CDR3 residues: CASMTSGGPDTQYF. The CDR3 nucleotides read TGCGCCAGTATGACTAGCGGGGGGCCAGATACGCAGTATTTT.